The 8 T cell receptor beta chains given below trace back to one sample, sequenced in a study of molecular identifiers for immune sequencing clone quantification. TCRdb ran MiXCR on the PCR reads and lists one entry per CDR3 protein. The table lists about 300,000 distinct CDR3 sequences, about 20% of them singletons. Source material: naive CD8+ T cells from blood, with Jurkat cell RNA spiked in. The sample's subset: FACS-sorted CD8+CD4-CCR7+CD45RA+ naive T cells. All receptors derive from a human donor in good health. Some libraries in this study had Jurkat cell RNA spiked in.

Concerning this clonotype: This may stem from a read error, because a much larger clone lies one nucleotide away. The CDR3 loop reads CTSSLDSQVGYF. DNA of the CDR3: TGTACCAGCAGTCTAGACAGTCAGGTTGGATACTTC. This chain joins TRBV12-3 or TRBV12-4 and TRBJ2-7, with D perhaps matching TRBD1 (5 bases). CDR3 length: 12 residues.

This clonotype was seen only a few times. The rearrangement joins TRBV19 to TRBJ2-5, with 11 bases aligning to TRBD2. V trimming: 7 bases; J trimming: 4 bases; junction bases outside the gene matches: 8. Germline CDR1 and CDR2: LNHDA and SQIVND (reference sequence). This CDR3 has 15 amino acids. CDR3 in amino acids: CASTLTSGASETQYF. The CDR3 bases are TGTGCCAGTACCTTGACTAGCGGGGCTTCAGAGACCCAGTACTTC. The variable domain in full, completed from reference TRBV19 and TRBJ2-5, reads DGGITQSPKYLFRKEGQNVTLSCEQNLNHDAMYWYRQDPGQGLRLIYYSQIVNDFQKGDIAEGYSVSREKKESFPLTVTSAQKNPTAFYLCASTLTSGASETQYFGPGTRLLVL.

At least ten counts were recorded for this clonotype. The chain has TRBV6-5 and TRBJ2-7; D is unclear. The germline CDR1 and CDR2 sequences are MNHEY and SVGAGI. Trimming took off 0 bases at V and 4 bases at J, with 7 bases between the two ends. The CDR3 is 13 amino acids. The CDR3 DNA reads TGTGCCAGCAGTTACTCGATCGGATACGAGCAGTACTTC. Translated: CASSYSIGYEQYF.

Many counts were recorded for this clonotype. The chain employs TRBV4-3 and TRBJ1-1; D unclear. The V gene lost 4 bases and the J gene lost 4 bases, with 13 bases spanning the gap. Germline CDR1 and CDR2: LGHNA and YSLEER. The CDR3 loop spans 14 amino acids. DNA of the CDR3: TGCGCCAGCAGCCTAATCCATGGGAGCACTGAAGCTTTCTTT. Translation: CASSLIHGSTEAFF.

This clonotype was counted at least ten times. J is TRBJ1-1 and V is TRBV6-9; the D is unclear. The CDR3 is made up of 10 amino acids. V was trimmed by 11 bases and J by 4 bases, leaving 8 bases between them. Germline CDR1 MNHGY, CDR2 SVAAGI. The CDR3 DNA is TGTGCCTTGGGTGGCACTGAAGCTTTCTTT. This translates into CALGGTEAFF.

To note about this clonotype: This may stem from a read error, because a much larger clone lies one nucleotide away. The chain links TRBV12-3 or TRBV12-4 to TRBJ1-2, with D maybe TRBD1 (5 bases). The CDR3 consists of 14 residues. V lost 7 bases and J 4 bases, leaving 16 bases between the germline ends. The CDR3 reads CASTSETESYGYTF. The CDR3 DNA sequence: TGTGCCAGCACAAGTGAGACAGAGTCCTATGGCTACACCTTC.

In this sample, this clonotype turned up many times. This rearrangement joins TRBV9 to TRBJ2-5; 7 bases agree with TRBD1. The trim removed 4 bases at V and 4 bases at J, leaving 7 bases unmatched. Germline-derived CDR1 and CDR2 are SGDLS and YYNGEE. CDR3 length equals 14 residues. Here the CDR3 DNA reads TGTGCCAGCAGCCCCATCGACAGGGTAGAGACCCAGTACTTC. As protein: CASSPIDRVETQYF.

This clonotype has only a few counts. The chain joins TRBV12-5 to TRBJ2-7; D is possibly TRBD2 (6 bases). V lost 5 bases to trimming and J lost 2 bases, with 13 bases between them. The CDR3 runs to 14 residues. Germline CDR1 reads LGHNT; CDR2 reads FRNRAP. The CDR3 DNA reads as TGTGCTAGTGGTGCCGGGACTTCCACCTACGAGCAGTACTTC. It yields the protein CASGAGTSTYEQYF.